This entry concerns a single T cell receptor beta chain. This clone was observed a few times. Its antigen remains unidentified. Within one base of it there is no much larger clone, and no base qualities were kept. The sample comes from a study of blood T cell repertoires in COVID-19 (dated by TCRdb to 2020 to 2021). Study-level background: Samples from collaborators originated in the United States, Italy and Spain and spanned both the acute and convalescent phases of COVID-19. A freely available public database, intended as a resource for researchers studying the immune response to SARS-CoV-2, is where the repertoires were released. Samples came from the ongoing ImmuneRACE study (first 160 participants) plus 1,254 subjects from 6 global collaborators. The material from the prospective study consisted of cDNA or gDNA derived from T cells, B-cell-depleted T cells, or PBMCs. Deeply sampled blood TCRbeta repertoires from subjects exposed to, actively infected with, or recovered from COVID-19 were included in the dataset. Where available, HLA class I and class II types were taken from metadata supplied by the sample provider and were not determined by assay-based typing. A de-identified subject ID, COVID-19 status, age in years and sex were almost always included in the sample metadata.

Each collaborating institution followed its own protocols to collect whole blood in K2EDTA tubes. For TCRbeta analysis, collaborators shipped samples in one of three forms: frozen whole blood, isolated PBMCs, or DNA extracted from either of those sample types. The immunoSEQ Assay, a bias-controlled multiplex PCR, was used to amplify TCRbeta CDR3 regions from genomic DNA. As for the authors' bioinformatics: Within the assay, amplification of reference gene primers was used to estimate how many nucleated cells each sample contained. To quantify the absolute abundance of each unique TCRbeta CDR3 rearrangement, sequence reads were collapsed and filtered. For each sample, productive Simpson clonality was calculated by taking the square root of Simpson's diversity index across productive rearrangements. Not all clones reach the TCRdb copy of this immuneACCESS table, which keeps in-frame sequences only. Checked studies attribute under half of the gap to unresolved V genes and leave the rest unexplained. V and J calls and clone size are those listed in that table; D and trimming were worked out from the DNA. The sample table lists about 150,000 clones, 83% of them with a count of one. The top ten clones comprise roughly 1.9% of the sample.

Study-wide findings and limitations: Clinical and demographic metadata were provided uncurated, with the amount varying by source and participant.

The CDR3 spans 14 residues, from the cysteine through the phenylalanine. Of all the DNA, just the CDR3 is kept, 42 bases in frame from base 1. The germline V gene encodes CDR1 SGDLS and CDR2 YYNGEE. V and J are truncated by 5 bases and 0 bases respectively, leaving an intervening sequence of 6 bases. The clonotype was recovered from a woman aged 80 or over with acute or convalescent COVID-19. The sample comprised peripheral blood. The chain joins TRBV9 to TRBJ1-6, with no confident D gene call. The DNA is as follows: TGTGCCAGCAGGGCAGACTCCTATAATTCACCCCTCCACTTT. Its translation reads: CASRADSYNSPLHF.